The source of this T cell receptor (beta chain) is a study of neurological immune-mediated disorders. TCRdb reprocessed the 5' RACE reads via MiXCR and lists one record per CDR3 protein. The sample yields about 60,000 distinct CDR3 sequences, more than 3% seen once. The trim removed 6 bases at V and 12 bases at J, leaving 6 bases unmatched. This CDR3 is 12 amino acids long. Germline assignment: CDR1 MNHEY and CDR2 SMNVEV (reference sequence). This clonotype has ten or more counts. The unsorted libraries were made from 2 million PBMCs kept at -80 C. The specimen sequenced was PBMCs. The TCR was taken from a man younger than 45 with multiple sclerosis. The chain has TRBV27 and TRBJ1-1; 11 bases line up with TRBD1. CDR3 residues: CASSSGTGGSFF. CDR3 DNA: TGTGCCAGCAGCTCCGGGACAGGGGGATCTTTCTTT.